The text below deals with one TCR beta chain. What it recognizes is unknown. This sample is part of a study of cytomegalovirus exposure and HLA in healthy donors. Study-wide background: The same platform was used for the 100 to 150 validation repertoires and the approximately 670 first-cohort repertoires, a later analysis reported. Study-level results: Investigators reported 150 to 200 TCR beta chains as tied to cytomegalovirus. Specificity for CMV antigens was confirmed in vitro for a few of the CMV-associated chains.

This CDR3 spans 17 amino acids. From germline, CDR1 is MGHRA and CDR2 YSYEKL. The V segment lost 0 bases and the J segment 1 base; nucleotides outside the gene matches: 6. The assay was immunoSEQ multiplex PCR, and TCRdb's table has in-frame clones only and misses some. The sample records a few hundred thousand clones, 80% to 90% being singletons. Separate from the approximately 700-subject first cohort was the approximately 130-subject validation cohort, to which the donors belonged. The TCR originated in a woman between 18 and 29 years old in good health and CMV-seronegative. The specimen sequenced was PBMCs. J is TRBJ2-3 and V is TRBV4-1; 8 positions agree with TRBD1. The CDR3 loop reads CASSQDTLTGGTDTQYF. CDR3 in DNA: TGCGCCAGCAGCCAAGATACCCTGACAGGGGGCACAGATACGCAGTATTTT.